The present T cell receptor beta chain was sequenced within a study of beta chain features in type 1 diabetes. About the study: Age and gender were similar between patients and healthy donors, as were cell yields.

Germline lookup yields CDR1 SQVTM and CDR2 ANQGSEA. There are 14 residues in the CDR3. V dropped 2 bases and J dropped 1; count of bases not matched to a gene: 4. Every bit of the isolated RNA underwent reverse transcription, so sequencing read expressed TCRB transcripts. Read counts averaged approximately 3.5 million for samples of naive, central memory and regulatory T cells. Clones were read by immunoSEQ multiplex PCR, and TCRdb kept only the in-frame ones, dropping some. Altogether 430,000 or so clones are present, about an eighth being singletons, with the ten largest covering approximately 0.05%. This clone has more than one count but fewer than ten. Its antigen is unidentified. Overall study results and limits: Patients' naive, central memory and regulatory TCRB repertoires appeared more alike than those of healthy donors.

The chain is built from TRBV29-1 and TRBJ1-1, with 7 bases that match TRBD1. The receptor was isolated from a woman aged 18-29 years in good health. The sample was naive CD4+ T cells from blood. CDR3 amino acids: CSVERGLANTEAFF. In DNA form, the CDR3 reads TGCAGCGTTGAAAGGGGGCTGGCGAACACTGAAGCTTTCTTT.